The 19 T cell receptor beta chains below were found in one sample sequenced in a study of cytomegalovirus exposure and HLA in healthy donors. Sequencing was performed with immunoSEQ multiplex PCR; in TCRdb, only in-frame clones are kept and a portion is missing. The data show some 170,000 clones, with more than 75% seen just once and 6% to 8.5% held by the top ten. Sequenced: PBMCs. These receptors were taken from a man aged 25-45 years in good health and CMV-seropositive.

The V call is TRBV5-1, the J call TRBJ2-3; perhaps TRBD1 as D (6 bases). V was shortened by 4 bases and J by 4 bases, with 16 bases between the two germline ends. This CDR3 comprises 15 residues. Germline-derived CDR1 and CDR2 are SGHRS and YFSETQ. The CDR3 reads CASSPARGISDTQYF. CDR3 coding DNA: TGCGCCAGCAGCCCGGCCAGGGGAATTTCAGATACGCAGTATTTT.

The rearrangement links TRBV7-6 to TRBJ2-5; D remains ambiguous. CDR1 is SGHVS, CDR2 FNYEAQ, per germline. This CDR3 comprises 12 residues. Trimming removed 1 base from V and 2 bases from J, with 2 bases in between. DNA of the CDR3: TGTGCCAGCAGCTTAGTGCAAGAGACCCAGTACTTC. Protein: CASSLVQETQYF.

The chain combines TRBV4-1 with TRBJ2-5; no clear D gene. V lost 1 base and J lost 2, with 11 bases in between. Per the germline V gene, CDR1 is MGHRA and CDR2 is YSYEKL. This CDR3 is built from 15 residues. The CDR3 protein is CASSQVGLLQETQYF. The CDR3 nucleotides read TGCGCCAGCAGCCAAGTTGGGCTGCTTCAAGAGACCCAGTACTTC.

The chain couples TRBV13 to TRBJ1-4, with TRBD1 as a possible D gene (5 bases). Germline V gene sequence: CDR1 PRHDT, CDR2 FYEKMQ (reference sequence). CDR3 length equals 14 residues. The ends were cut back, 5 bases at V and 6 bases at J, with 13 bases in the middle. Here the CDR3 reads CASSNRDLHEKLFF. The CDR3, as DNA: TGTGCCAGCAGCAACCGGGACCTTCATGAAAAACTGTTTTTT.

The J gene is TRBJ2-7, the V gene TRBV13; 7 nucleotides match TRBD1. The germline V gene has CDR1 PRHDT and CDR2 FYEKMQ (reference sequence). This CDR3 region has 15 residues. Trimming at V came to 4 bases and at J to 1 base, leaving 7 bases not matched to a gene. The CDR3 bases are TGTGCCAGCAGCTCATTGTTGGGACAGTCCTACGAGCAGTACTTC. Protein: CASSSLLGQSYEQYF.

The chain joins TRBV7-2 to TRBJ2-7, with D perhaps TRBD2 (6 bases). The germline V gene has CDR1 SGHTA and CDR2 FQGNSA. The V end lost 5 bases, the J end lost 2 bases, and 16 bases lay between the germline ends. The CDR3 is 15 amino acids. The CDR3 spells CASSPSGAGAYEQYF. In nucleotides, the CDR3 is TGTGCCAGCAGCCCCTCAGGAGCGGGTGCCTACGAGCAGTACTTC.

The chain recombines TRBV15 with TRBJ2-7; 9 nucleotides line up with TRBD2. V lost 5 bases to trimming and J lost 11 bases; unmatched junction nucleotides: 10. The germline CDR1 and CDR2 sequences are LNHNV and YYDKDF (reference sequence). This CDR3 comprises 13 residues. The CDR3 loop reads CATSGGGLAIKYF. In DNA, the CDR3 is TGTGCCACCAGCGGCGGCGGACTAGCGATAAAGTACTTC.

CDR3: CASLIQGTAGNTIYF. For the CDR3, the DNA is TGTGCCAGTCTGATTCAGGGGACCGCTGGAAACACCATATATTTT. This chain connects TRBV19 to TRBJ1-3; D is perhaps TRBD1 (6 bases). V was pared by 8 bases and J by 2 bases, with 16 bases between. Germline V gene data show CDR1 as LNHDA and CDR2 as SQIVND (reference sequence). CDR3 size: 15 residues.

The V gene is TRBV29-1, the J gene TRBJ2-1; the D gene is possibly TRBD2 (5 bases). The CDR3 has 15 residues. Germline values: CDR1 SQVTM, CDR2 ANQGSEA. The V gene lost 1 base and the J gene lost 0 bases, with 10 bases spanning the gap. CDR3 in amino acids: CSVEGPGSSYNEQFF. The CDR3 coding sequence is TGCAGCGTTGAAGGTCCGGGGAGCTCCTACAATGAGCAGTTCTTC.

The chain uses TRBV4-1 and TRBJ2-5; perhaps TRBD1 as D (6 bases). Trimming cost V 1 base and J 1 base, with 10 bases left between them. The CDR3 totals 15 residues. Germline V gene data show CDR1 as MGHRA and CDR2 as YSYEKL. The CDR3 coding sequence is TGCGCCAGCAGCCAAGGGGTGGGGGCCCAAGAGACCCAGTACTTC. This encodes CASSQGVGAQETQYF.

V usage is TRBV6-6 and J usage is TRBJ2-5, with 9 bases that match TRBD1. This CDR3 has 13 amino acids. V dropped 10 bases and J dropped 0; count of bases not matched to a gene: 3. Germline-derived CDR1 and CDR2 are MNHNY and SVGAGI (reference sequence). CDR3 residues: CATGQGNQETQYF. The CDR3 DNA is TGTGCCACCGGACAGGGGAACCAAGAGACCCAGTACTTC.

The rearrangement links TRBV7-9 to TRBJ2-4; TRBD1 is a possible D gene (6 bases). The V end was cut by 5 bases, the J end by 11 bases, with 10 bases between. The CDR3 runs to 11 residues. Germline V gives CDR1 SEHNR, CDR2 FQNEAQ (reference sequence). This chain's CDR3 is CASSRDTFQYF. The CDR3, as DNA: TGTGCCAGCAGCCGGGACACCTTTCAGTACTTC.

The V and J genes are TRBV7-2 and TRBJ1-2; maybe TRBD1 (5 bases). This CDR3 has 16 residues. V gave up 1 base and J gave up 2 bases, with 14 bases separating them. Per the germline V gene, CDR1 is SGHTA and CDR2 is FQGNSA. The CDR3 sequence: CASSLGASGNNYGYTF. DNA for the CDR3: TGTGCCAGCAGCTTAGGGGCCTCAGGGAACAACTATGGCTACACCTTC.

The V gene is TRBV7-2, the J gene TRBJ2-2; possibly TRBD2 for D (5 bases). Germline V gene sequence: CDR1 SGHTA, CDR2 FQGNSA. This CDR3 spans 14 amino acids. V shed 5 bases and J shed 4 bases, with 11 bases lying between them. Here the CDR3 reads CASSPLTSTGELFF. CDR3 in DNA: TGTGCCAGCAGCCCCCTAACTAGCACCGGGGAGCTGTTTTTT.

This chain uses TRBV7-2 with TRBJ2-7, with 7 bases that match TRBD1. Germline V gene sequence: CDR1 SGHTA, CDR2 FQGNSA. J lost 3 bases, V lost 2 bases, and 10 bases had no gene match. The CDR3 extends over 16 amino acids. The DNA of the CDR3 is TGTGCCAGCAGCTTATTACGGGCAGGGGGTAACTACGAGCAGTACTTC. This codes for CASSLLRAGGNYEQYF.

V is TRBV7-9 and J is TRBJ2-5, with unresolved D. CDR1 and CDR2 (germline): SEHNR, FQNEAQ (reference sequence). Trimming stripped 4 bases from V and 5 bases from J, with 14 bases between. This CDR3 has 14 amino acids. CDR3 sequence (DNA): TGTGCCAGCAGCTCAGTAGGCACCAAGGAGACCCAGTACTTC. Amino acid sequence: CASSSVGTKETQYF.

The chain recombines TRBV5-6 with TRBJ2-7, with D possibly being TRBD1 or TRBD2 (5 bases each). CDR1 SGHDT and CDR2 YYEEEE come from the germline V gene. This CDR3 has 15 residues. V lost 4 bases and J lost 0, with 14 bases in between. The CDR3 bases are TGTGCCAGCAGCGCCGCTGGGACGGGCTCCTACGAGCAGTACTTC. It specifies CASSAAGTGSYEQYF.

The V and J genes are TRBV9 and TRBJ1-1; TRBD1 is a possible D gene (6 bases). The length of the CDR3 is 15 residues. Trimming took 0 bases from V and 6 from J, leaving 15 bases between them. The V gene's germline CDR1 is SGDLS and CDR2 YYNGEE. CDR3 coding DNA: TGTGCCAGCAGCGTAGGGACAGAAAATTTGGCTGAAGCTTTCTTT. Its protein is CASSVGTENLAEAFF.

This sequence joins TRBV30 and TRBJ2-7; D is unclear. The CDR3 runs to 13 residues. In germline, CDR1 is GTSNPN, CDR2 SVGIG (reference sequence). Trimming stripped 2 bases from V and 9 bases from J, with 17 bases between. CDR3 DNA: TGTGCCTGGAGTTCTCATGGGCCGGGCAGGCAGTACTTC. Its protein is CAWSSHGPGRQYF.